This T cell receptor (beta chain) was sequenced during a study of T cells in Graves' hyperthyroidism and ophthalmopathy. Broader study findings: Stable hyperthyroidism and ophthalmopathy were separated using 13 V-J signatures.

The CDR3 is 14 amino acids. V shed 1 base and J 9 bases; nucleotides not matched to a gene: 4. CDR1 is SGHVS and CDR2 is FNYEAQ in the germline V gene. Amplification yielded TCR beta CDR3 regions, with RNA transcripts as the source. With the HTBI primer set, the TCR CDR3 went through a first round of RT-PCR. TCRdb reanalysed the multiplex PCR reads using MiXCR and keeps one entry per CDR3 protein. The table records under 400,000 distinct CDR3 sequences, 16% of them present only once. As to this clonotype: Its target is unknown.

The receptor was derived from a man younger than 45 with Graves' hyperthyroidism. The chain uses TRBV7-6 and TRBJ2-1; 9 bases align to TRBD2. Material for sequencing was blood. This CDR3 reads CASSLVISGSEQFF. The DNA for the CDR3 is TGTGCCAGCAGCTTAGTCATTAGCGGGAGTGAGCAGTTCTTC.